This T cell receptor beta chain was profiled in a study of T cell responses to AZD1222 COVID-19 vaccine (dated by TCRdb to the early 2020s). General notes on the study: A total of approximately 240 trial participants underwent TCR sequencing, of whom some 210 received two doses of AZD1222 and some 26 received two doses of the MenACWY control vaccine. Trial participants were enrolled into age subgroups of 18-55, 56-69 and 70-plus years, which contained approximately 150, 30 and 60 TCR-sequenced participants, respectively. The investigation overall reported the following: Participants were mostly white British and included more females than males, and it was suggested by the authors that clonal diversity may have been underestimated. The 56-69-year group was small, and its depth increase did not reach significance, likely because of low power. Only 5 to 7 AZD1222 recipients were SARS-CoV-2 seropositive at baseline, limiting conclusions about previously exposed vaccinees. Because no day 14 peak-response samples were available, the repertoires could be characterized only after the peak T cell response. Reportedly, almost half of the unique spike-specific TCRs recognized epitopes lying outside the regions that are mutated in the B.1.351 and B.1.1.7 variants. After two AZD1222 doses, spike-specific TCR breadth and depth were significantly higher than at day 0 and than in MenACWY recipients. Vaccine-associated CD4 TCRs spanned the whole spike protein, with dominant responses in regions 160-218 and 743-854.

The CDR3 regions of human TCRbeta chains were analyzed by immunosequencing. The authors' pipeline ran thus. Repertoire TCRs were matched against a reference library of SARS-CoV-2-specific TCRs generated with the MIRA antigen-specificity platform. Breadth was defined as the fraction of unique TCRs that were SARS-CoV-2-associated. Depth was defined as the fraction of total T cells that were SARS-CoV-2-associated. Using the MIRA data, each spike-specific TCR was mapped to the spike region that the TCR reacts to and placed in a CD4 or CD8 class. Log10-transformed breadth and depth values were compared by one-way ANOVA with Sidak's multiple comparisons tests. What TCRdb holds here is the immuneACCESS table cut down to in-frame rearrangements. Part of the clones is not present; checked against another copy, under half of the missing clones reflect an unresolved V gene, and the others are unexplained. That table furnishes V, J and clone size, whereas the DNA furnished D and trimming. For this sample there are some 100,000 clones; around nine tenths appear just once. Of the sample, just over 3.5% is held by the ten largest clones.

The sample's time point label, in plain terms: about 28 days (+/-7) after the second vaccine dose. AZD1222 recipients given second doses at about 4 weeks or at about 12 weeks were pooled, since spike-specific TCR depth and breadth were not found to differ between the two schedules. Vaccinee samples were obtained from the UK trials COV001 and COV002, which included a single-blind randomized controlled phase 2/3 trial of AZD1222 (ChAdOx1 nCoV-19) in healthy adults. Trial participant PBMC samples were collected at day 0 and day 28 after the second dose for TCRbeta chain sequencing. Relative to germline, V is 5 bases shorter and J is 2 bases shorter, with 8 bases between their ends. Including the terminal cysteine and phenylalanine, the CDR3 comprises 13 residues. Here the CDR3 DNA is all that survives: 39 bases in frame from base 1. Reading the germline V gene gives CDR1 KGHDR and CDR2 SFDVKD. With respect to this clone: Its antigen remains unidentified. Base qualities were left out, and no much larger clone turns up one base away.

Sequenced here: peripheral blood, sampled 28 days after the second AZD1222 dose. The chain is encoded by TRBV24-1 joined to TRBJ1-2; the D gene lacks a confident call. The sequence was obtained from an adult who received the AZD1222 COVID-19 vaccine. The nucleotide sequence reads as follows: TGTGCCACCAGTGTGGACGCAAACTATGGCTACACCTTC. This gives the protein CATSVDANYGYTF.